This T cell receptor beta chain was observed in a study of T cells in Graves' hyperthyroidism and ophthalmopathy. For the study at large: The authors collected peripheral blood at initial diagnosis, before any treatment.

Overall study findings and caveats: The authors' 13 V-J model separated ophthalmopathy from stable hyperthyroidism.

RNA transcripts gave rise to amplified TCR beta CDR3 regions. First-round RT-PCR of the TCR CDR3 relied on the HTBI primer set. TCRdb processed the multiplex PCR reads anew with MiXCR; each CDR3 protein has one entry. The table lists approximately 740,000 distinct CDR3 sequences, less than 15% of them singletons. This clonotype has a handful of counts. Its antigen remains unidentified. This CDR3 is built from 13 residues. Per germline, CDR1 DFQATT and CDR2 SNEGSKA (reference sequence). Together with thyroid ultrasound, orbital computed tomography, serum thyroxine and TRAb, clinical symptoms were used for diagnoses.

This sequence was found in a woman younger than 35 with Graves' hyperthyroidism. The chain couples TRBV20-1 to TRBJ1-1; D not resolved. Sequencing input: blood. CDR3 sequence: CRVLHRPNTEAFF. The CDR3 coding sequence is TGCAGAGTCCTTCATCGACCGAACACTGAAGCTTTCTTT.